One and the same sample provided the 22 T cell receptor beta chains below, sequenced in a study of blood T cells in healthy people across ages. A sample-barcoded 5' primer and a J-beta primer mix were used in a second PCR of about 7 to 12 cycles. MiXCR, applied by TCRdb to the 5' RACE reads, yields one record per CDR3 protein. Here the sample spans about 720,000 distinct CDR3 sequences, about 20% being singletons. Sequenced: blood. Receptor source: a man between 65 and 85 years old in good health.

This clonotype was detected ten times or more. This chain uses TRBV20-1 with TRBJ2-5; TRBD2 aligns across 11 bases. The CDR3 extends over 14 amino acids. CDR1 and CDR2 from the germline V gene are DFQATT and SNEGSKA (reference sequence). V gave up 5 bases and J gave up 4 bases; unmatched junction bases: 6. DNA of the CDR3: TGCAGTGCTCAACCGACTAGCGGGGCAGAGACCCAGTACTTC. Protein product: CSAQPTSGAETQYF.

This clonotype was found many times. The J gene is TRBJ2-3, the V gene TRBV4-1, with D possibly being TRBD2 (5 bases). Trimming left V 0 bases short and J 2 bases short, with 9 bases between. The CDR3 is 15 residues long. Germline V gene sequence: CDR1 MGHRA, CDR2 YSYEKL. CDR3: CASSQDGLNTDTQYF. The CDR3 DNA is TGCGCCAGCAGCCAAGATGGACTGAACACAGATACGCAGTATTTT.

The rearrangement links TRBV25-1 to TRBJ2-2; TRBD2 agrees at 9 bases. The germline V gene encodes CDR1 MGHDK and CDR2 SYGVNS. There are 14 residues in the CDR3. After removal of 6 bases from V and 7 bases from J, the junction contained 6 bases not matched to a gene. The CDR3 DNA is TGTGCCAGCAGGCCTAGCGGGACGGGCGGGGAGCTGTTTTTT. Translating gives CASRPSGTGGELFF.

This clonotype was seen only a few times. The V call is TRBV12-3 or TRBV12-4, the J call TRBJ1-1, with 12 bases identical to TRBD1. With 1 base clipped from V and 4 bases from J, the junction kept 7 bases outside the gene matches. The CDR3 runs 17 residues. CDR3: CASSLGDRGLRSTEAFF. The CDR3 DNA reads as TGTGCCAGCAGTTTAGGGGACAGGGGGCTCAGGAGCACTGAAGCTTTCTTT.

This clonotype has only a few counts. The rearrangement joins TRBV12-3 or TRBV12-4 to TRBJ1-1; 7 bases line up with TRBD1. The CDR3 consists of 13 residues. The V and J ends lost 6 bases and 8 bases, in that order; junction bases with no gene match: 9. The CDR3 sequence: CASSRTETGEAFF. The CDR3 DNA follows: TGTGCCAGCAGCCGGACCGAGACAGGGGAAGCTTTCTTT.

This chain uses TRBV7-2 with TRBJ2-5; TRBD1 might be the D (5 bases). The better agreement between TRBJ2-1 and the DNA end casts doubt on the J call. Germline values: CDR1 SGHTA, CDR2 FQGNSA. The CDR3 sequence is 14 residues long. The CDR3 here is CASSLGGTASEQFF. The CDR3 nucleotides are TGTGCCAGCAGCTTAGGGGGCACGGCGAGTGAGCAGTTCTTC.

The chain recombines TRBV20-1 with TRBJ2-7; TRBD2 matches 7 bases. V trimming: 5 bases; J trimming: 0 bases; junction bases outside the gene matches: 4. The germline gives CDR1 DFQATT, CDR2 SNEGSKA (reference sequence). The CDR3 sequence is 13 residues long. CDR3 sequence reads: CSAVRDYSYEQYF. In DNA form, the CDR3 reads TGCAGTGCTGTACGGGACTACTCCTACGAGCAGTACTTC.

This clonotype was seen a few times. The gene calls are TRBV4-3 and TRBJ1-2; no clear D gene. Trimming removed 4 bases at V and 6 bases at J, with 15 bases between. CDR1 LGHNA and CDR2 YSLEER come from the germline V gene. The CDR3 covers 14 residues. The CDR3 sequence is CASSRAGAADGYTF. CDR3 nucleotides: TGCGCCAGCAGCCGGGCGGGAGCTGCCGATGGCTACACCTTC.

This clonotype appeared a few times. The chain uses TRBV4-2 and TRBJ2-2; 9 bases map to TRBD1. The CDR3 has 15 amino acids. The V gene end was trimmed by 3 bases and the J gene end by 7 bases; junction bases not matched to a gene: 6. Looked up from germline, CDR1 is LGHNA and CDR2 is YNFKEQ. The CDR3 DNA is TGTGCCAGCAGCCAGTGGGACAGGGTCGGCGGGGAGCTGTTTTTT. Amino acids: CASSQWDRVGGELFF.

This clonotype has a handful of counts. The chain employs TRBV29-1 and TRBJ2-3, with 10 bases lining up with TRBD1. The CDR3 extends over 15 amino acids. CDR1 SQVTM and CDR2 ANQGSEA come from the germline V gene. Trimming cost V 2 bases and J 4 bases; bases outside gene matches: 6. CDR3: CSVEPQTGGADTQYF. CDR3 nucleotide sequence: TGCAGCGTTGAACCCCAGACAGGGGGCGCAGATACGCAGTATTTT.

The chain carries TRBV29-1 and TRBJ2-4, with D tentatively TRBD1 (6 bases). This CDR3 region has 15 residues. Germline V gene sequence: CDR1 SQVTM, CDR2 ANQGSEA. The V end was cut by 6 bases, the J end by 2 bases, with 17 bases between. The CDR3 loop is CSVTGTNPTKNIQYF. The CDR3 nucleotides are TGCAGCGTGACCGGGACAAACCCTACCAAAAACATTCAGTACTTC.

The CDR3 reads CASRRGGYQETQYF. In nucleotides, the CDR3 is TGTGCCAGCAGGAGAGGTGGCTACCAAGAGACCCAGTACTTC. The chain carries TRBV11-2 and TRBJ2-5; no clear D. The CDR3 consists of 14 residues. V was pared by 6 bases and J by 0 bases, with 11 bases between. Germline V CDR1 and CDR2: SGHAT, FQNNGV.

This clonotype was observed a few times. The junction shows a germline mismatch at one end, possibly a read error. The genes are TRBV7-7 and TRBJ2-3, with 12 bases fitting TRBD2. The CDR3 runs 15 residues. The germline CDR1 and CDR2 sequences are SSHAT and FNYEAQ (reference sequence). The DNA for the CDR3 is TGTGCCAGCAGTCCGACTAGCGGGAGTGTCAATGAGCAGTTCTTT. Protein sequence: CASSPTSGSVNEQFF.

The chain uses TRBV7-2 and TRBJ1-5; D is unclear. The germline gives CDR1 SGHTA, CDR2 FQGNSA. The CDR3 totals 15 residues. Trimming stripped 1 base from V and 4 bases from J, with 11 bases between. As DNA, the CDR3 is TGTGCCAGCAGCTTAGGGGGAGGACTAAATCAGCCCCAGCATTTT. Its protein product is CASSLGGGLNQPQHF.

The V gene is TRBV6-1, the J gene TRBJ1-6; D remains unclear. This CDR3 contains 12 residues. Germline lookup yields CDR1 MNHNS and CDR2 SASEGT. The V end was cut by 2 bases, the J end by 10 bases, with 6 bases between. In nucleotides, the CDR3 is TGTGCCAGCAGTGAAACAGTGTCACCCCTCCACTTT. As protein: CASSETVSPLHF.

The V and J genes are TRBV20-1 and TRBJ2-1, with TRBD2 matching 12 bases. The CDR3 sequence is 16 residues long. J was trimmed by 1 base and V by 0 bases; bases with no gene match: 1. CDR1 is DFQATT and CDR2 is SNEGSKA in the germline V gene (reference sequence). Written as DNA, the CDR3 is TGCAGTGCTAGAGATGGACTAGCGGGATCCTACAATGAGCAGTTCTTC. Translation gives CSARDGLAGSYNEQFF.

V usage is TRBV5-1 and J usage is TRBJ2-1; 7 bases are a match to TRBD2. V trimming: 6 bases; J trimming: 2 bases; junction bases outside the gene matches: 8. The germline V gene has CDR1 SGHRS and CDR2 YFSETQ. CDR3 length: 15 residues. CDR3 amino acids: CASTLSGSPYNEQFF. The CDR3 nucleotides are TGCGCCAGCACCCTTAGCGGGTCGCCCTACAATGAGCAGTTCTTC.

To note about this clonotype: The germline gene is not matched at one end of the junction; a read error may be the cause. V gene TRBV5-1 combines with J gene TRBJ1-2; D might be TRBD1 (5 bases). Germline values: CDR1 SGHRS, CDR2 YFSETQ. This CDR3 spans 14 amino acids. The CDR3 loop is CASSLESGTYSYTF. In nucleotides, the CDR3 is TGCGCCAGCAGCTTGGAGTCAGGGACCTATAGCTACACCTTC.

This clonotype appeared a few times. This chain uses TRBV5-1 with TRBJ2-3; TRBD1 might be the D (6 bases). Germline CDR1 and CDR2: SGHRS and YFSETQ. Between the trimmed V and J ends, which lost 4 bases and 3 bases, there was a span of 12 bases. The length of the CDR3 is 14 residues. DNA for the CDR3: TGCGCCAGCAGCCCCGGACAGCTTACAGATACGCAGTATTTT. Residues: CASSPGQLTDTQYF.

This clonotype came up a few times. V and J are TRBV12-3 or TRBV12-4 and TRBJ1-5, with 8 nucleotides matching TRBD1. The trim removed 5 bases at V and 3 bases at J, leaving 9 bases unmatched. The CDR3 sequence is 16 residues long. In DNA, the CDR3 is TGTGCCAGCAGTGGAGGGACAGGTTTTTCCAATCAGCCCCAGCATTTT. Translated, it gives CASSGGTGFSNQPQHF.

In its sample, this clonotype was seen a few times. A read error may account for a junction end that differs from germline. The chain is built from TRBV7-9 and TRBJ2-3; possible D gene TRBD2, 5 bases. This CDR3 contains 14 residues. Germline V gene sequence: CDR1 SEHNR, CDR2 FQNEAQ (reference sequence). The CDR3 sequence is CASSLASSRDTQYF. In DNA, the CDR3 is TGTGCCAGCAGCTTAGCCTCTAGCAGAGATACGCAGTATTTT.

As for this clonotype: Here the CDR3 omits its conserved ending phenylalanine or tryptophan, so a read error is the likely source. The chain employs TRBV4-1 and TRBJ1-2, with a possible D match to TRBD1 (5 bases). The V gene's germline CDR1 is MGHRA and CDR2 YSYEKL. With 1 base removed from V and 3 bases from J, the gap between germline ends came to 12 bases. The CDR3 consists of 15 residues. The DNA for the CDR3 is TGCGCCAGCAGCCAAGGGGAGGGGTCCTACTATGGCTACACCTCC. This sequence encodes CASSQGEGSYYGYTS.